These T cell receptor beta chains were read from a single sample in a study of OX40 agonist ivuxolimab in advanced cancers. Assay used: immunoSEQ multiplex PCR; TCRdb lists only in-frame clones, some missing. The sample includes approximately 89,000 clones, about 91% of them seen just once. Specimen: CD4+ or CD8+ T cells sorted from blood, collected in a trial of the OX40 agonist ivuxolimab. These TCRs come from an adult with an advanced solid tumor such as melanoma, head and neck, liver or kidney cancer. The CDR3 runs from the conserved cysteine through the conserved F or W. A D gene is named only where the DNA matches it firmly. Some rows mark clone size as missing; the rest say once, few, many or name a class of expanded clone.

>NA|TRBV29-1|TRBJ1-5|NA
TGCAGCGTTGCAGGGGTGAACCAGCCCCAGCATTTT
CSVAGVNQPQHF
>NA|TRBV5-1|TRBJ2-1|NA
TGCGCCAGCAGCTTTGGGGCGCTCAACAATGAGCAGTTCTTC
CASSFGALNNEQFF
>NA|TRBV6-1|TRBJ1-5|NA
TGTGCCAGCAGTGAAGGGCAGGTTGAGAGTCAGCCCCAGCATTTT
CASSEGQVESQPQHF
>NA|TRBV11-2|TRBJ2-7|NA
TGTGCCAGCTCCTCCCCCTTTGGTGGAGTCTACGAGCAGTACTTC
CASSSPFGGVYEQYF
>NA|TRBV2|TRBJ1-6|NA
TGTGCCAGCAGTGAAAAACAGAAGAATTCACCCCTCCACTTT
CASSEKQKNSPLHF
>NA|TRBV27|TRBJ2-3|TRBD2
TGTGCCAGCACCGGTTTACGCGGGAGGGAAGGCACAGATACGCAGTATTTT
CASTGLRGREGTDTQYF
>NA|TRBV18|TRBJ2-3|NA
TGTGCCAGCTCATTTTTTACAAGCACAGATACGCAGTATTTT
CASSFFTSTDTQYF
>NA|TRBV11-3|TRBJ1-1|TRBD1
TGTGCCAGCAGCTCCCCCTTGGACAGGTTAATGAACACTGAAGCTTTCTTT
CASSSPLDRLMNTEAFF
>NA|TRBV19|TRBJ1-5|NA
TGTGCCAGTAGTATGGGCAGGGGAGGTCAGCCCCAGCATTTT
CASSMGRGGQPQHF
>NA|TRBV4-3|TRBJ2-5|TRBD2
TGCGCCAGCAGCCATTCGGGAGGGCCACAGACCCAGTACTTC
CASSHSGGPQTQYF
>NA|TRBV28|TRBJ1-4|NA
TGTGCCAGCAGTTCTGGCGCTAATGAAAAACTGTTTTTT
CASSSGANEKLFF
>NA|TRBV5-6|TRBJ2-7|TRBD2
TGTGCCAGCAGCTCTACTAGCGGGAGATTCGAGCAGTACTTC
CASSSTSGRFEQYF
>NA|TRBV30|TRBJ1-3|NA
TGTGCCTGGAGTCCGGGCCTATCTGGAAACACCATATATTTT
CAWSPGLSGNTIYF
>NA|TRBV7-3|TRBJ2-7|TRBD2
TGTGCCAGCAGCTTAGGTAGACGCGGGAGGGTCTACGAGCAGTACTTC
CASSLGRRGRVYEQYF
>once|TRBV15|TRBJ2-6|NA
TGTGCCACCAGCCTGATGAGGACGGGATTCTCTGGGGCCAACGTCCTGACTTTC
CATSLMRTGFSGANVLTF
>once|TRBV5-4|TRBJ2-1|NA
TGTGCCAGCAGCCCCTTTAGCGTTGCCTACAATGAGCAGTTCTTC
CASSPFSVAYNEQFF
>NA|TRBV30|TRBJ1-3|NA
TGTGCCTGGAGTCTGAATTGGGCACTAGGGGGAAACACCATATATTTT
CAWSLNWALGGNTIYF
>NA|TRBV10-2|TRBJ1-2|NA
TGCGCCAGCAGTAACGGGGGTATCTATGGCTACACCTTC
CASSNGGIYGYTF
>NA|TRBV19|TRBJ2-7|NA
TGTGCCAGTAGAGCAGGGCCGGACTCCTACGAGCAGTACTTC
CASRAGPDSYEQYF
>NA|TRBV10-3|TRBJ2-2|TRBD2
TGTGCCATCAGTGGACTAGCGGCGAACACCGGGGAGCTGTTTTTT
CAISGLAANTGELFF
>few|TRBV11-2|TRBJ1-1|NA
TGTGCCAGCAGGGACAGTGGCACTGAAGCTTTCTTT
CASRDSGTEAFF
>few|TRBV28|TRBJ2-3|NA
TGTGCCAGCAGTTTGAGGGGAGGCACAGATACGCAGTATTTT
CASSLRGGTDTQYF
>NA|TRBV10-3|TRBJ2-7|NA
TGTGCCATCAGTGTGGACGTAACCTACGAGCAGTACTTC
CAISVDVTYEQYF
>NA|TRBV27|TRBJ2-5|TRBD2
TGTGCCAGCAGTTCTCTAGCGGGGGCAGAGACCCAGTACTTC
CASSSLAGAETQYF
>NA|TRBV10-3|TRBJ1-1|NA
TGTGCCATCAGTGAGTCGGGAAGAGGAAACACTGAAGCTTTCTTT
CAISESGRGNTEAFF
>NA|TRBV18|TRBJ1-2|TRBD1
TGTGCCAGCTCACCAGGGACAGATCGAGGCTACACCTTC
CASSPGTDRGYTF
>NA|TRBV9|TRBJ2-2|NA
TGTGCCAGCAGCGTAGACCCTCTCGGGGAGCTGTTTTTT
CASSVDPLGELFF
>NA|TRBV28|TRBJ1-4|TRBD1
TGTGCCAGCGGATTCTCCGCTTGGACAGGGGGCTCCCTGTTTTTT
CASGFSAWTGGSLFF
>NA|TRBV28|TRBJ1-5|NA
TGTGCCAGCAACAAAGGAGGAGCAGGGCGCGCTCAGCCCCAGCATTTT
CASNKGGAGRAQPQHF
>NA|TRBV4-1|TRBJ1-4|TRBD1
TGCGCCAGCAGCCAACCCGGACAGGGGGCGCCCACTAATGAAAAACTGTTTTTT
CASSQPGQGAPTNEKLFF
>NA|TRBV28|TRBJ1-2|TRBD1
TGTGCCAGCAGAAAGTCTGGGGGACAGGGGACCTTC
CASRKSGGQGTF
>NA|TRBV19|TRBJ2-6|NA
TGTGCCAGTAGTAGCTCTGGGGCCAACGTCCTGACTTTC
CASSSSGANVLTF
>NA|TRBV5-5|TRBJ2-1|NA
TGTGCCAGCAGCTTGTTGGCCGGAGGAACATACAATGAGCAGTTCTTC
CASSLLAGGTYNEQFF
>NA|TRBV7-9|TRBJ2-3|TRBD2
TGTGCCAGCAGCTTGACAGCGGGGGGGTCGGTGGATACGCAGTATTTT
CASSLTAGGSVDTQYF
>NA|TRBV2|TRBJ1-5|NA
TGTGCCAGCAGTGAACGGTTGACTCAGCCCCAGCATTTT
CASSERLTQPQHF
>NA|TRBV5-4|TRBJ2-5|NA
TGTGCCAGCAGCTCCGCCCTTAGAGACGCCCAAGAGACCCAGTACTTC
CASSSALRDAQETQYF